This T cell receptor (beta chain) stems from a study of blood T cells in healthy people across ages. Then a second PCR, running about 6 to 12 cycles, was carried out with a sample-barcoded 5' primer and a J-beta primer mix. The authors tagged each cDNA molecule using a template-switch adaptor with 12 random nucleotides. TCRdb fed the 5' RACE reads into MiXCR, producing one record per CDR3 protein. The sample carries 1.5 million to 2 million distinct CDR3 sequences, approximately 28% recorded once. V lost 6 bases to trimming and J lost 2 bases, with 20 bases between them. The CDR3 is 17 amino acids. Per the germline V gene, CDR1 is MNHEY and CDR2 is SMNVEV (reference sequence). Per-sample PBMC isolation yielded at least 6 million cells.

J is TRBJ2-1 and V is TRBV27; TRBD2 might be the D (5 bases). The origin of this receptor is a woman in her twenties or thirties in good health. Sequencing was carried out using blood. The chain's CDR3 is CASRSVGERKAYNEQFF. Written as DNA, the CDR3 is TGTGCCAGCAGATCAGTGGGAGAAAGGAAAGCCTACAATGAGCAGTTCTTC.